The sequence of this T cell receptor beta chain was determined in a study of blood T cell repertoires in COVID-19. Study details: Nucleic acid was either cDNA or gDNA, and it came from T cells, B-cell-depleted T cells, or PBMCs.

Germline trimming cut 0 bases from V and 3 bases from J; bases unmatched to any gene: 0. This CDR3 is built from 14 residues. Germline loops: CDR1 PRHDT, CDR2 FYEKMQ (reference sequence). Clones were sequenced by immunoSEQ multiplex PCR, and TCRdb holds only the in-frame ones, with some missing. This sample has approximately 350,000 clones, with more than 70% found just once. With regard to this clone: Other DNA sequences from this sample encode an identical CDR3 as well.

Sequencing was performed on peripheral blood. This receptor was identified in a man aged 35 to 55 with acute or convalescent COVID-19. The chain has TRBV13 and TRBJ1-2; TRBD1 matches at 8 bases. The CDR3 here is CASSLGTGDYGYTF. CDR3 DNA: TGTGCCAGCAGCTTAGGGACAGGGGACTATGGCTACACCTTC.